The T cell receptor beta chain described here comes from a study of T-cell reconstitution after alpha-beta-depleted transplantation in children. Germline V gene data show CDR1 as MDHEN and CDR2 as SYDVKM. J gave up 6 bases and V 5 bases, and 10 bases lay outside the gene matches. The CDR3 runs to 15 residues. This clonotype was detected many times. The TCRbeta library incorporated unique molecular identifiers. TCRdb reanalysed the PCR reads using MiXCR and keeps one entry per CDR3 protein. The data contain 350,000 to 400,000 distinct CDR3 sequences, roughly 14% of them singletons. The receptor was derived from a human donor who donated a stem cell graft to a child with Fanconi anemia. The rearrangement joins TRBV28 to TRBJ2-3; 8 bases are a match to TRBD1. Material: PBMCs, obtained from the stem cell graft. The CDR3: CASSRRTGLSDTQYF. The CDR3 DNA follows: TGTGCCAGCAGTCGACGGACAGGGCTCTCTGATACGCAGTATTTT. Full variable domain (remainder filled in from reference TRBV28 and TRBJ2-3): DVKVTQSSRYLVKRTGEKVFLECVQDMDHENMFWYRQDPGLGLRLIYFSYDVKMKEKGDIPEGYSVSREKKERFSLILESASTNQTSMYLCASSRRTGLSDTQYFGPGTRLTVL.